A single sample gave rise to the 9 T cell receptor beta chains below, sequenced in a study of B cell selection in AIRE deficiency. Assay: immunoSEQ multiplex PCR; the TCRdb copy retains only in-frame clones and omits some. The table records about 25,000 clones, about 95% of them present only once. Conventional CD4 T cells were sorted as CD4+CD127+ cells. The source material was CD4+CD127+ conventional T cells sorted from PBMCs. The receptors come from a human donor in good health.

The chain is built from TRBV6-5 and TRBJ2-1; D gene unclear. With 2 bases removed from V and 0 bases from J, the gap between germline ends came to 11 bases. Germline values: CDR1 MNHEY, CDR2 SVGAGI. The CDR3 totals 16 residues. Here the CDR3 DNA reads TGTGCCAGCAGTTACGTAAAAGGGCTCTCCTACAATGAGCAGTTCTTC. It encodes CASSYVKGLSYNEQFF.

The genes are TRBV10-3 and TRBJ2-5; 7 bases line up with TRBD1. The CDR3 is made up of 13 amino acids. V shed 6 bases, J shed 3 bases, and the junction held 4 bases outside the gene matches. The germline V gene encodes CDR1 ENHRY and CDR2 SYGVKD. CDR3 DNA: TGTGCCATCAGCCTCGACAGGGAAGAGACCCAGTACTTC. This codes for CAISLDREETQYF.

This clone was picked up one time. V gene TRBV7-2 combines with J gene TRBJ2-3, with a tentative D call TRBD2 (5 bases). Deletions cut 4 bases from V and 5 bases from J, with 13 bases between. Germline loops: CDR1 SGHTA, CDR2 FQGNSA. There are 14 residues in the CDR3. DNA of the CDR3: TGTGCCAGCAGCTCAGAGGGCACGGGAGATACGCAGTATTTT. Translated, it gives CASSSEGTGDTQYF.

This CDR3 is CASPEGRQITDTQYF. CDR3 bases: TGTGCCAGCCCGGAGGGGCGTCAAATCACAGATACGCAGTATTTT. The gene calls are TRBV2 and TRBJ2-3; D might be TRBD2 (6 bases). Germline CDR1 and CDR2: SNHLY and FYNNEI. Trimming removed 8 bases from V and 2 bases from J, with 17 bases in between. The CDR3 is made up of 15 amino acids.

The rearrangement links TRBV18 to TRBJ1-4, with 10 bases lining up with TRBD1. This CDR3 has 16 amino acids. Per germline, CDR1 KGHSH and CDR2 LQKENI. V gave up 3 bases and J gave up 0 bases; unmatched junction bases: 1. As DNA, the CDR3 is TGTGCCAGCTCACCCGGGACAGGGGCAACTAATGAAAAACTGTTTTTT. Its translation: CASSPGTGATNEKLFF. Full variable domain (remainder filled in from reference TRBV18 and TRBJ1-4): NAGVMQNPRHLVRRRGQEARLRCSPMKGHSHVYWYRQLPEEGLKFMVYLQKENIIDESGMPKERFSAEFPKEGPSILRIQQVVRGDSAAYFCASSPGTGATNEKLFFGSGTQLSVL.

CDR3 bases: TGTGCCAGCAGCTTAGCTAGCGGGGCGGTGAGGGAGACCCAGTACTTC. Amino acids: CASSLASGAVRETQYF. This chain connects TRBV7-6 to TRBJ2-5; 8 bases align to TRBD2. Germline V gives CDR1 SGHVS, CDR2 FNYEAQ. The length of the CDR3 is 16 residues. V trimming: 0 bases; J trimming: 5 bases; junction bases outside the gene matches: 8.

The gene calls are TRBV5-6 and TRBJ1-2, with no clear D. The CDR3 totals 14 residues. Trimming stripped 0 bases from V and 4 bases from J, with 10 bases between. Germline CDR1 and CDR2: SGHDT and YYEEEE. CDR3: CASSLESGFYGYTF. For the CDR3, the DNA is TGTGCCAGCAGCTTGGAGTCCGGGTTCTATGGCTACACCTTC.

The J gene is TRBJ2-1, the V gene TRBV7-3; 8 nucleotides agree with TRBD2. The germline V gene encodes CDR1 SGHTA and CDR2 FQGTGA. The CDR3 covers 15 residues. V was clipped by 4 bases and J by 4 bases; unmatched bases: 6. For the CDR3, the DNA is TGTGCCAGCAGCTACACTAGCGGAGGGTACAATGAGCAGTTCTTC. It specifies CASSYTSGGYNEQFF.

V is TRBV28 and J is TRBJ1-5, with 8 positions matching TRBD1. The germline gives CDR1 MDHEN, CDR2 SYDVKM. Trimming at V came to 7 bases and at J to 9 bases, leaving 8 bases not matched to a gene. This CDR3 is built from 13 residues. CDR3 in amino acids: CASNRQGNRPQHF. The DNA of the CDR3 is TGTGCCAGCAATCGACAGGGGAACCGGCCCCAGCATTTT.